The present T cell receptor (beta chain) was sequenced within a study of blood T cell repertoires in COVID-19. Study-level background: The United States, Italy and Spain supplied acute and convalescent COVID-19 samples. Sources were T cells, B-cell-depleted T cells, or PBMCs; the material itself was cDNA or gDNA.

In the original workflow: From reference gene primer amplification, estimates of nucleated cell counts were derived. Assay: immunoSEQ multiplex PCR; the TCRdb copy retains only in-frame clones and omits some. Clone size and V and J calls were adopted from that table, with D and trimming inferred from the DNA. The profile shows about 230,000 clones, approximately 82% of them singletons. The V gene's germline CDR1 is SGHRS and CDR2 YFSETQ. Deletions cut 2 bases from V and 2 bases from J, with 10 bases between. The CDR3 is 14 amino acids. The J gene is TRBJ1-1, the V gene TRBV5-1; D is perhaps TRBD1 (6 bases). Sequenced input: peripheral blood. The clonotype originates from an elderly man with acute or convalescent COVID-19. CDR3 amino acids: CASSFTGTNTEAFF. CDR3 DNA: TGCGCCAGCAGCTTCACAGGGACCAACACTGAAGCTTTCTTT.